This entry lists 20 T cell receptor beta chains sequenced from one sample in a study of blood T cell repertoires in COVID-19. Sequencing used immunoSEQ multiplex PCR; TCRdb keeps in-frame clones, though not all of them. The sample lists under 200,000 clones, 80% to 95% occurring once. Material for sequencing was peripheral blood. These receptors were taken from a man in his fifties with acute or convalescent COVID-19.

The rearrangement joins TRBV27 to TRBJ1-4; TRBD1 might be the D (6 bases). Germline V lookup: CDR1 MNHEY, CDR2 SMNVEV (reference sequence). This CDR3 is built from 15 residues. Trimming removed 0 bases at V and 10 bases at J, with 15 bases between. The CDR3 coding sequence is TGTGCCAGCAGTTTATCACCCCGGACAGACTCAAAACTGTTTTTT. Protein: CASSLSPRTDSKLFF.

The chain carries TRBV9 and TRBJ2-1; 11 bases map to TRBD2. This CDR3 has 15 residues. Germline V gene data show CDR1 as SGDLS and CDR2 as YYNGEE. Unmatched junction bases numbered 8, after V lost 0 bases and J lost 12 bases. The CDR3 coding sequence is TGTGCCAGCAGCGTAGGGTTCCTAGCGGGGGGTTTGCAGTTCTTC. This codes for CASSVGFLAGGLQFF.

This chain's CDR3 is CASSFGGTLYV. The CDR3 coding sequence is TGTGCCAGCAGTTTCGGGGGAACCCTGTACGTC. The rearrangement links TRBV12-3 or TRBV12-4 to TRBJ2-7; D possibly corresponds to TRBD2 (6 bases). V was cut by 3 bases and J by 12 bases, with 12 bases left in between. The CDR3 has 11 residues.

The chain combines TRBV18 with TRBJ2-1; tentative D call: TRBD2 (5 bases). The V end lost 6 bases, the J end lost 1 base, and 16 bases lay between the germline ends. CDR3 length: 16 residues. CDR1 and CDR2 from the germline V gene are KGHSH and LQKENI. CDR3 bases: TGTGCCAGCTCCCGGCCTGAGGGCCCATCCTACAATGAGCAGTTCTTC. This encodes CASSRPEGPSYNEQFF.

V gene TRBV11-2 combines with J gene TRBJ2-5, with D possibly matching TRBD2 (5 bases). This CDR3 has 15 residues. Trimming cost V 4 bases and J 5 bases, with 17 bases left between them. Germline V CDR1 and CDR2: SGHAT, FQNNGV. The CDR3 here is CASSSQRPPQETQYF. In DNA, the CDR3 is TGTGCCAGCAGCTCACAGCGGCCTCCCCAGGAGACCCAGTACTTC.

This clone occurred once. The chain has TRBV18 and TRBJ2-2; the match to TRBD1 covers 9 bases. The germline V gene has CDR1 KGHSH and CDR2 LQKENI. The CDR3 runs to 15 residues. V was pared by 3 bases and J by 5 bases, with 4 bases of the junction left unmatched. In nucleotides, the CDR3 is TGTGCCAGCTCACCTTCACAGGGGGCGACCGGGGAGCTGTTTTTT. Encoded protein: CASSPSQGATGELFF.

The V and J genes are TRBV7-3 and TRBJ2-3; possibly TRBD1 for D (7 bases). The CDR3 is 13 amino acids. Trimming shortened V by 8 bases and J by 6 bases, and 15 bases separated the two germline ends. CDR1 is SGHTA, CDR2 FQGTGA, per germline. The CDR3 nucleotides read TGTGCCAGCTCAGGGGGGCCGAGGGATACGCAGTATTTT. The encoded protein is CASSGGPRDTQYF.

The chain recombines TRBV11-2 with TRBJ2-1; perhaps TRBD1 as D (6 bases). There are 12 residues in the CDR3. Trimming pared 5 bases from V and 11 bases from J, leaving 13 bases between. CDR1 and CDR2 (germline): SGHAT, FQNNGV. Here the CDR3 DNA reads TGTGCCAGCAGCCAACAGGGAGTTAAGCAGTTCTTC. Translation gives CASSQQGVKQFF.

This chain joins TRBV5-1 and TRBJ1-5; D remains unclear. Germline CDR1 and CDR2: SGHRS and YFSETQ. V was cut by 5 bases and J by 1 base, with 13 bases left in between. The CDR3 consists of 15 residues. The CDR3 DNA reads TGCGCCAGCAGGGCGGGTGATTCGAGCAATCAGCCCCAGCATTTT. Encoded protein: CASRAGDSSNQPQHF.

V usage is TRBV9 and J usage is TRBJ1-2, with D possibly matching TRBD1 (6 bases). The CDR3 totals 11 residues. Germline loops: CDR1 SGDLS, CDR2 YYNGEE. V was cut by 2 bases and J by 9 bases, with 8 bases left in between. The CDR3 DNA reads TGTGCCAGCAGCGTCGGACAGAGCTACACCTTC. It specifies CASSVGQSYTF.

CDR3 nucleotide sequence: TGCGCCAGCAGCCAAGATCCCTCGCTACAGGGGTTGGGACAGCCCCAGCATTTT. Translated: CASSQDPSLQGLGQPQHF. This rearrangement joins TRBV4-1 to TRBJ1-5, with 7 bases aligning to TRBD1. The CDR3 contains 18 residues. V was pared by 0 bases and J by 7 bases, with 15 bases of the junction left unmatched. From germline, CDR1 is MGHRA and CDR2 YSYEKL.

V usage is TRBV19 and J usage is TRBJ1-2, with D uncertain. The germline CDR1 and CDR2 sequences are LNHDA and SQIVND (reference sequence). There are 14 residues in the CDR3. Trimming shortened V by 6 bases and J by 2 bases, and 13 bases separated the two germline ends. DNA for the CDR3: TGTGCCAGTAGAAGCACGGGATGGAACTATGGCTACACCTTC. It specifies CASRSTGWNYGYTF.

There are a few counts of this clone. The rearrangement links TRBV5-1 to TRBJ2-3; D not resolved. Germline CDR1 reads SGHRS; CDR2 reads YFSETQ. The CDR3 consists of 15 residues. Deletions cut 1 base from V and 1 base from J, with 10 bases between. The CDR3 loop is CASSLRPEGTDTQYF. In DNA form, the CDR3 reads TGCGCCAGCAGCTTGAGACCAGAGGGCACAGATACGCAGTATTTT.

The V call is TRBV28, the J call TRBJ2-7, with D maybe TRBD2 (5 bases). V was trimmed by 3 bases and J by 7 bases, leaving 16 bases between them. The CDR3 spans 14 residues. Germline lookup yields CDR1 MDHEN and CDR2 SYDVKM. The chain's CDR3 is CASSFIPGAAEQYF. In DNA, the CDR3 is TGTGCCAGCAGTTTCATTCCAGGAGCGGCGGAGCAGTACTTC.

The chain combines TRBV12-3 or TRBV12-4 with TRBJ1-1, with 7 bases identical to TRBD1. The CDR3 has 13 amino acids. J was trimmed by 1 base and V by 5 bases; bases with no gene match: 1. CDR3 nucleotides: TGTGCCAGCAGTCGGGACAGGAACACTGAAGCTTTCTTT. It is translated as CASSRDRNTEAFF.

The chain has TRBV7-9 and TRBJ2-1, with 10 positions matching TRBD1. V shed 5 bases and J 6 bases; nucleotides not matched to a gene: 13. Germline assignment: CDR1 SEHNR and CDR2 FQNEAQ (reference sequence). CDR3 length: 17 amino acids. The DNA of the CDR3 is TGTGCCAGCAGCCTACGCGCAGGGACAGGGGTTGTCAATGAGCAGTTCTTC. This encodes CASSLRAGTGVVNEQFF.

V is TRBV7-2 and J is TRBJ1-5; possible D gene TRBD1, 5 bases. Trimming pared 4 bases from V and 5 bases from J, leaving 18 bases between. The CDR3 sequence is 16 residues long. CDR1 SGHTA and CDR2 FQGNSA come from the germline V gene. The CDR3 bases are TGTGCCAGCAGCTCTCAGGGTTGGGGAAGGGATCAGCCCCAGCATTTT. Protein: CASSSQGWGRDQPQHF.

The chain links TRBV29-1 to TRBJ2-1; 7 bases align to TRBD2. V gave up 7 bases and J gave up 3 bases; unmatched junction bases: 9. CDR1 and CDR2 from the germline V gene are SQVTM and ANQGSEA. CDR3 length equals 14 residues. CDR3 nucleotide sequence: TGCAGCGCCAGGGAGGGTATCGGCTACAATGAGCAGTTCTTC. The encoded protein is CSAREGIGYNEQFF.

The chain recombines TRBV27 with TRBJ2-1, with 10 positions matching TRBD2. The CDR3 extends over 16 amino acids. Germline V lookup: CDR1 MNHEY, CDR2 SMNVEV (reference sequence). The ends lost 1 base at V and 4 bases at J; junction bases unmatched: 4. CDR3 DNA: TGTGCCAGCAGTTTATTAGGACTAGCGGAGTACAATGAGCAGTTCTTC. Its protein product is CASSLLGLAEYNEQFF.

The rearrangement joins TRBV27 to TRBJ2-7; weak D call: TRBD1 (6 bases). Germline values: CDR1 MNHEY, CDR2 SMNVEV (reference sequence). CDR3 size: 14 residues. V shed 2 bases and J shed 6 bases, with 14 bases lying between them. CDR3 in DNA: TGTGCCAGCAGTTTACTTGCAGGGGTAGGCGAGCAGTACGTC. Its translation is CASSLLAGVGEQYV.